One sample yielded the 29 T cell receptor beta chains listed below, sequenced in a study of blood T cell repertoires in COVID-19. Data came from immunoSEQ multiplex PCR; TCRdb stores just in-frame clones and leaves some out. This table holds 240,000 or so clones, around nine tenths found once. The sequenced sample consisted of peripheral blood. These receptors were collected from a woman in her seventies with active or convalescent COVID-19.

This sequence joins TRBV11-2 and TRBJ1-5, with no clear D. Germline V gives CDR1 SGHAT, CDR2 FQNNGV. V lost 1 base to trimming and J lost 0 bases, with 7 bases between them. The CDR3 runs to 15 residues. The CDR3 DNA is TGTGCCAGCAGCTTAGGAGGTTATAGCAATCAGCCCCAGCATTTT. As protein: CASSLGGYSNQPQHF.

The CDR3 spells CASSISGLETQYF. The CDR3 DNA follows: TGTGCCAGCAGTATATCGGGGTTGGAGACCCAGTACTTC. V and J are TRBV6-2 or TRBV6-3 and TRBJ2-5; a weak D match, TRBD2 (5 bases). The CDR3 is made up of 13 amino acids. The germline gives CDR1 MNHEY, CDR2 SVGEGT. Trimming took 5 bases from V and 5 from J, leaving 12 bases between them.

The V call is TRBV5-4, the J call TRBJ2-3, with D tentatively TRBD2 (6 bases). The CDR3 consists of 14 residues. The germline gives CDR1 SGHNT, CDR2 YYREEE (reference sequence). The V end was cut by 4 bases, the J end by 3 bases, with 12 bases between. The CDR3 loop is CASSPGGRTDTQYF. The CDR3, as DNA: TGTGCCAGCAGCCCCGGGGGACGGACAGATACGCAGTATTTT. The entire variable domain, with the rest obtained from reference TRBV5-4 and TRBJ2-3, is as follows: ETGVTQSPTHLIKTRGQQVTLRCSSQSGHNTVSWYQQALGQGPQFIFQYYREEENGRGNFPPRFSGLQFPNYSSELNVNALELDDSALYLCASSPGGRTDTQYFGPGTRLTVL.

The CDR3 nucleotides are TGCGCCAGCAGCTTGGGGCTAGCGGGCGGGACGGAAGAGCAGTACTTC. Translating gives CASSLGLAGGTEEQYF. The V gene is TRBV5-1, the J gene TRBJ2-7, with TRBD2 matching 8 bases. V dropped 0 bases and J dropped 7; count of bases not matched to a gene: 12. CDR3 size: 16 residues. Germline V CDR1 and CDR2: SGHRS, YFSETQ.

The chain recombines TRBV6-1 with TRBJ2-5, with 10 bases fitting TRBD2. The CDR3 runs to 17 residues. Per germline, CDR1 MNHNS and CDR2 SASEGT. The V and J ends lost 2 bases and 5 bases, in that order; junction bases with no gene match: 11. The CDR3 here is CASSESGAGGPGETQYF. CDR3 bases: TGTGCCAGCAGTGAAAGTGGAGCGGGGGGGCCAGGGGAGACCCAGTACTTC.

This clone was detected a few times. This chain uses TRBV19 with TRBJ1-5; a possible D gene is TRBD1 (5 bases). The CDR3 is 13 amino acids. The V gene lost 7 bases and the J gene lost 5 bases, with 12 bases spanning the gap. Germline values: CDR1 LNHDA, CDR2 SQIVND (reference sequence). The CDR3 nucleotides are TGTGCCAGTAATCAAAGGGGTCATCAGCCCCAGCATTTT. This gives the protein CASNQRGHQPQHF.

The chain has TRBV5-6 and TRBJ1-3; D may be TRBD1 (5 bases). The CDR3 extends over 15 amino acids. V was pared by 4 bases and J by 0 bases, with 11 bases between. Germline V lookup: CDR1 SGHDT, CDR2 YYEEEE. The CDR3 DNA sequence: TGTGCCAGCAGCGTAGGACACCTCTCTGGAAACACCATATATTTT. Its protein is CASSVGHLSGNTIYF.

The gene calls are TRBV11-2 and TRBJ2-7; weak D call: TRBD2 (6 bases). The germline V gene encodes CDR1 SGHAT and CDR2 FQNNGV. The CDR3 sequence is 19 residues long. V was trimmed by 0 bases and J by 0 bases, leaving 21 bases between them. DNA for the CDR3: TGTGCCAGCAGCTTAGATTCCGCCGGGGGTATAGCTAGCTCCTACGAGCAGTACTTC. This gives the protein CASSLDSAGGIASSYEQYF.

The chain recombines TRBV25-1 with TRBJ1-1; tentatively, D is TRBD1 (5 bases). The germline V gene encodes CDR1 MGHDK and CDR2 SYGVNS. This CDR3 region has 14 residues. The V gene lost 3 bases and the J gene lost 3 bases, with 11 bases spanning the gap. The CDR3 coding sequence is TGTGCCAGCAGTGAGTCAGGGCCCTACACTGAAGCTTTCTTT. Amino acids: CASSESGPYTEAFF.

The chain recombines TRBV11-2 with TRBJ2-7, with D perhaps matching TRBD1 (6 bases). The V gene lost 3 bases and the J gene lost 3 bases, with 12 bases spanning the gap. Germline values: CDR1 SGHAT, CDR2 FQNNGV. The CDR3 has 14 amino acids. The CDR3 bases are TGTGCCAGCAGCTTTCAGGACAGAAACTACGAGCAGTACTTC. Residues: CASSFQDRNYEQYF.

This chain uses TRBV6-1 with TRBJ1-6; 9 bases fit TRBD1. The CDR3 is made up of 16 amino acids. The J segment lost 9 bases and the V segment lost 3 bases, leaving 9 bases of the junction unmatched. Germline loops: CDR1 MNHNS, CDR2 SASEGT. CDR3 in DNA: TGTGCCAGCAGTGACCGACCCGGGACAGGGAGTTCACCCCTCCACTTT. Its translation: CASSDRPGTGSSPLHF.

The rearrangement links TRBV7-9 to TRBJ1-2, with a weak D call TRBD1 (6 bases). The CDR3 covers 14 residues. Germline CDR1 SEHNR, CDR2 FQNEAQ (reference sequence). Trimming took 3 bases from V and 8 from J, leaving 16 bases between them. The CDR3 DNA follows: TGTGCCAGCAGCTTGGTCGGGGGGCCATGGGGCTACACCTTC. This translates into CASSLVGGPWGYTF.

The chain joins TRBV9 to TRBJ2-1; a possible D gene is TRBD1 (5 bases). V was pared by 2 bases and J by 9 bases, with 12 bases between. CDR3 length: 13 amino acids. CDR1 is SGDLS, CDR2 YYNGEE, per germline. This CDR3 is CASSVSPTGEQFF. The CDR3 DNA follows: TGTGCCAGCAGCGTTTCCCCCACAGGTGAGCAGTTCTTC.

This chain connects TRBV12-3 or TRBV12-4 to TRBJ1-2; D remains unclear. With 5 bases removed from V and 1 base from J, the gap between germline ends came to 8 bases. The CDR3 runs to 13 residues. Here the CDR3 reads CASSLRVNYGYTF. CDR3 sequence (DNA): TGTGCCAGCAGTCTTCGGGTTAACTATGGCTACACCTTC.

This rearrangement joins TRBV18 to TRBJ2-7; 8 nucleotides agree with TRBD1. This CDR3 is 16 amino acids long. The ends lost 5 bases at V and 5 bases at J; junction bases unmatched: 14. CDR1 KGHSH and CDR2 LQKENI come from the germline V gene. The CDR3 nucleotides are TGTGCCAGCTCAGCCCCCCCGGACAGGGCCCTCCACGAGCAGTACTTC. It translates to CASSAPPDRALHEQYF. Together with reference TRBV18 and TRBJ2-7, the CDR3 gives the full variable domain: NAGVMQNPRHLVRRRGQEARLRCSPMKGHSHVYWYRQLPEEGLKFMVYLQKENIIDESGMPKERFSAEFPKEGPSILRIQQVVRGDSAAYFCASSAPPDRALHEQYFGPGTRLTVT.

This clone has just a few counts. This chain uses TRBV6-2 or TRBV6-3 with TRBJ2-7, with D perhaps TRBD1 (6 bases). Germline CDR1 MNHEY, CDR2 SVGEGT. Trimming took off 6 bases at V and 0 bases at J, with 15 bases between the two ends. The CDR3 sequence is 15 residues long. The CDR3, as DNA: TGTGCCAGCAGCGTTGGACAGTTCTTCTCCTACGAGCAGTACTTC. This codes for CASSVGQFFSYEQYF.

J is TRBJ1-4 and V is TRBV4-3; 7 bases line up with TRBD1. Germline values: CDR1 LGHNA, CDR2 YSLEER. The CDR3 spans 16 residues. V trimming: 6 bases; J trimming: 4 bases; junction bases outside the gene matches: 11. The CDR3 is CASSHGTDRGNEKLFF. CDR3 nucleotides: TGCGCCAGCAGTCACGGGACAGACCGGGGTAATGAAAAACTGTTTTTT.

This chain joins TRBV4-1 and TRBJ2-7; 7 positions match TRBD2. The CDR3 runs 14 residues. Germline values: CDR1 MGHRA, CDR2 YSYEKL. The V and J ends lost 8 bases and 1 base, in that order; junction bases with no gene match: 8. The CDR3 sequence: CASGGGGGSYEQYF. The CDR3 DNA reads as TGCGCCAGCGGTGGGGGGGGAGGTTCCTACGAGCAGTACTTC.

This chain joins TRBV4-1 and TRBJ2-2; D is uncertain. The V and J ends lost 3 bases and 5 bases respectively, with 10 bases between them. Germline lookup yields CDR1 MGHRA and CDR2 YSYEKL. CDR3 length: 14 residues. The CDR3 protein is CASSHPRSTGELFF. CDR3 DNA: TGCGCCAGCAGCCACCCAAGGAGTACCGGGGAGCTGTTTTTT.

This clone was seen once. This chain uses TRBV19 with TRBJ1-1; D is unclear. The CDR3 is 13 amino acids. With 10 bases removed from V and 6 bases from J, the gap between germline ends came to 18 bases. CDR1 LNHDA and CDR2 SQIVND come from the germline V gene (reference sequence). Here the CDR3 reads CATFRLSNAEAFF. The CDR3 DNA follows: TGTGCCACCTTCCGGTTGTCTAACGCTGAAGCTTTCTTT.

Note on this clone: One junction end does not reproduce the germline sequence, and a read error may be involved. Other nucleotide sequences in the sample specify the same CDR3. The chain links TRBV10-2 to TRBJ2-7; TRBD1 is a possible D gene (6 bases). CDR3 size: 14 residues. In germline, CDR1 is WSHSY, CDR2 SAAADI. The CDR3 bases are TGCGCCAGCAGTGAGCAGGGGAAAAACTACGAGCAATACTTC. Translated: CASSEQGKNYEQYF.

This chain joins TRBV7-2 and TRBJ2-1; perhaps TRBD2 as D (6 bases). Trimming stripped 5 bases from V and 1 base from J, with 21 bases between. Germline CDR1 and CDR2: SGHTA and FQGNSA. This CDR3 comprises 18 residues. CDR3: CASSRDFRNPLSYNEQFF. As DNA, the CDR3 is TGTGCCAGCAGCAGGGACTTTCGTAACCCACTATCCTACAATGAGCAGTTCTTC.

The chain combines TRBV5-5 with TRBJ1-2, with D maybe TRBD1 (6 bases). The germline V and J ends were trimmed by 4 bases and 1 base, with 14 bases remaining between them. The CDR3 has 15 amino acids. Germline V gives CDR1 SGHKS, CDR2 YYEKEE (reference sequence). CDR3 amino acids: CASSEKQGVNYGYTF. CDR3 coding DNA: TGTGCCAGCAGCGAAAAACAGGGTGTTAACTATGGCTACACCTTC.

The chain joins TRBV19 to TRBJ2-2, with 7 bases that match TRBD1. Germline CDR1 LNHDA, CDR2 SQIVND (reference sequence). The trim removed 11 bases at V and 4 bases at J, leaving 10 bases unmatched. CDR3 length equals 14 residues. CDR3 DNA: TGTGCCTCCTGTAAGGGGGCGGTCACCGGGGAGCTGTTTTTT. Its translation is CASCKGAVTGELFF.

The chain employs TRBV6-5 and TRBJ1-5, with D unresolved. The CDR3 spans 13 residues. Between the trimmed V and J ends, which lost 2 bases and 3 bases, there was a span of 5 bases. Germline loops: CDR1 MNHEY, CDR2 SVGAGI. The CDR3 sequence: CASSYDTNQPQHF. The CDR3 DNA reads as TGTGCCAGCAGTTACGACACCAATCAGCCCCAGCATTTT.

V is TRBV5-4 and J is TRBJ1-4, with 7 bases that match TRBD1. Germline V gene lookup returns CDR1 SGHNT and CDR2 YYREEE (reference sequence). The J segment lost 7 bases and the V segment lost 4 bases, leaving 7 bases of the junction unmatched. The CDR3 is 14 residues long. The CDR3 bases are TGTGCCAGCAGCAGAAGGGGGCTTGGTGAAAAACTGTTTTTT. Amino acid sequence: CASSRRGLGEKLFF. Based on the CDR3 plus reference TRBV5-4 and TRBJ1-4, the full variable domain is ETGVTQSPTHLIKTRGQQVTLRCSSQSGHNTVSWYQQALGQGPQFIFQYYREEENGRGNFPPRFSGLQFPNYSSELNVNALELDDSALYLCASSRRGLGEKLFFGSGTQLSVL.

Here the CDR3 reads CASSLSGNEKLFF. The CDR3 DNA is TGCGCCAGCAGCTTGTCAGGCAATGAAAAACTGTTTTTT. The chain couples TRBV5-1 to TRBJ1-4, with D unclear. V was trimmed by 1 base and J by 5 bases, leaving 6 bases between them. This CDR3 has 13 residues. Germline assignment: CDR1 SGHRS and CDR2 YFSETQ.

This clone was found a few times. The V gene is TRBV6-2 or TRBV6-3, the J gene TRBJ2-7; 7 bases match TRBD1. The CDR3 contains 15 residues. V dropped 6 bases and J dropped 4; count of bases not matched to a gene: 12. From germline, CDR1 is MNHEY and CDR2 SVGEGT. CDR3 residues: CASSLRQGTGYEQYF. Here the CDR3 DNA reads TGTGCCAGCAGCCTTCGACAGGGTACCGGGTACGAGCAGTACTTC.

CDR3 in DNA: TGTGCCAGCAGTTCTGGACAGGGGTTCAATCAGCCCCAGCATTTT. Amino acids: CASSSGQGFNQPQHF. The chain carries TRBV6-2 or TRBV6-3 and TRBJ1-5, with 9 nucleotides matching TRBD1. The CDR3 consists of 15 residues. With V trimmed by 4 bases and J by 3 bases, 4 bases remained unmatched. Germline V lookup: CDR1 MNHEY, CDR2 SVGEGT.